The 9 T cell receptor beta chains in this list originate from one sample, sequenced in a study of T cell responses to AZD1222 COVID-19 vaccine. Assay: immunoSEQ multiplex PCR; the TCRdb copy retains only in-frame clones and omits some. The sample has roughly 180,000 clones, approximately 90% seen once; the top ten hold about 1.8%. The source was peripheral blood, collected 28 days after the second AZD1222 dose. The receptor set was obtained from an adult who received the AZD1222 COVID-19 vaccine.

V gene TRBV6-1 combines with J gene TRBJ1-1, with unresolved D. The CDR3 covers 12 residues. V gave up 3 bases and J gave up 6 bases, with 8 bases separating them. Germline-derived CDR1 and CDR2 are MNHNS and SASEGT. CDR3 amino acids: CASSDRYAEAFF. The DNA for the CDR3 is TGTGCCAGCAGTGACAGGTACGCTGAAGCTTTCTTT.

This clone was recorded only once. This chain links TRBV10-3 with TRBJ2-2, with D possibly being TRBD1 (6 bases). There are 14 residues in the CDR3. Germline CDR1 and CDR2: ENHRY and SYGVKD. V lost 0 bases to trimming and J lost 7 bases, with 9 bases between them. The CDR3 is CAISESGGIGELFF. As DNA, the CDR3 is TGTGCCATCAGTGAGTCAGGGGGTATCGGGGAGCTGTTTTTT.

The V and J genes are TRBV24-1 and TRBJ2-6; 8 bases fit TRBD1. This CDR3 has 18 residues. CDR1 is KGHDR and CDR2 is SFDVKD in the germline V gene. Unmatched junction bases numbered 6, after V lost 2 bases and J lost 1 base. CDR3 sequence: CATSDSRTGRSGANVLTF. Here the CDR3 DNA reads TGTGCCACCAGTGATTCCAGGACAGGGAGGTCTGGGGCCAACGTCCTGACTTTC.

In its sample, this clone was seen once. The J gene is TRBJ1-5, the V gene TRBV19; 7 bases line up with TRBD1. Germline trimming cut 6 bases from V and 14 bases from J; bases unmatched to any gene: 7. Germline values: CDR1 LNHDA, CDR2 SQIVND (reference sequence). The CDR3 contains 11 residues. CDR3: CASSRQGVEHF. As DNA, the CDR3 is TGTGCCAGTAGCCGCCAGGGGGTCGAGCATTTT.

This chain joins TRBV5-4 and TRBJ2-3; perhaps TRBD2 as D (6 bases). V dropped 3 bases and J dropped 0 bases, with 11 bases sitting between them. The V gene's germline CDR1 is SGHNT and CDR2 YYREEE (reference sequence). The CDR3 has 15 residues. CDR3 DNA: TGTGCCAGCAGCTCGGGACTCCACAGCACAGATACGCAGTATTTT. This gives the protein CASSSGLHSTDTQYF. The entire variable domain, with the rest obtained from reference TRBV5-4 and TRBJ2-3, is as follows: ETGVTQSPTHLIKTRGQQVTLRCSSQSGHNTVSWYQQALGQGPQFIFQYYREEENGRGNFPPRFSGLQFPNYSSELNVNALELDDSALYLCASSSGLHSTDTQYFGPGTRLTVL.

The chain employs TRBV19 and TRBJ1-2, with D possibly TRBD1 on 6 matching bases. CDR3 length equals 13 residues. V lost 8 bases and J 4 bases, leaving 14 bases between the germline ends. CDR1 and CDR2 from the germline V gene are LNHDA and SQIVND (reference sequence). The DNA of the CDR3 is TGTGCCAGTCGGACAGAGGGATCCTATGGCTACACCTTC. Translating gives CASRTEGSYGYTF.

In this sample, this clone turned up once. J is TRBJ1-5 and V is TRBV7-9; D is unclear. Trimming shortened V by 1 base and J by 5 bases, and 9 bases separated the two germline ends. Germline-derived CDR1 and CDR2 are SEHNR and FQNEAQ (reference sequence). This CDR3 contains 14 residues. CDR3 loop: CASSLDDSYQPQHF. DNA for the CDR3: TGTGCCAGCAGCTTAGACGACTCATATCAGCCCCAGCATTTT.

The gene calls are TRBV18 and TRBJ2-1; tentative D call: TRBD2 (5 bases). This CDR3 spans 17 amino acids. Germline values: CDR1 KGHSH, CDR2 LQKENI. V was trimmed by 0 bases and J by 5 bases, leaving 17 bases between them. The CDR3 bases are TGTGCCAGCTCACCACCCACTAGGGTGAGGAGAAACAATGAGCAGTTCTTC. It specifies CASSPPTRVRRNNEQFF.

The V call is TRBV14, the J call TRBJ1-1; tentatively, D is TRBD1 (5 bases). This CDR3 contains 14 residues. Germline values: CDR1 SGHDN, CDR2 FVKESK. Trimming took off 6 bases at V and 3 bases at J, with 14 bases between the two ends. In DNA form, the CDR3 reads TGTGCCAGCAGTCTAGGGGTGCGGGACACTGAAGCTTTCTTT. Protein product: CASSLGVRDTEAFF.